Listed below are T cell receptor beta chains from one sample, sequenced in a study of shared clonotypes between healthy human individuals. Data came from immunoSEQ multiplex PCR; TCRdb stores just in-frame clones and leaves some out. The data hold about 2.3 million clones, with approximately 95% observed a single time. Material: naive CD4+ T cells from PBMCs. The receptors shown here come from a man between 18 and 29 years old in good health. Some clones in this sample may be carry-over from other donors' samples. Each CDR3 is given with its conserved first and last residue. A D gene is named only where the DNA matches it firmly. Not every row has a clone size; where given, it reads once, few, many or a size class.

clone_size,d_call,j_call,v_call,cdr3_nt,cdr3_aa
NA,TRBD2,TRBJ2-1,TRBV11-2,TGTGCCAGCAGCTTCTTCACTAGCGGGGTTGCCTACAATGAGCAGTTCTTC,CASSFFTSGVAYNEQFF
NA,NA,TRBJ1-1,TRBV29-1,TGCAGCGGGGGCCGTGAACAGATGAACACTGAAGCTTTCTTT,CSGGREQMNTEAFF
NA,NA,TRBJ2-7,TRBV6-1,TGTGCCAGCAGTGAAGCGTGGTTCTTCGAAGGGAGCTCCTACGAGCAGTACTTC,CASSEAWFFEGSSYEQYF
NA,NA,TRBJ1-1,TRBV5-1,TGCGCCAGCAGCACGGACAGAATGAACACTGAAGCTTTCTTT,CASSTDRMNTEAFF
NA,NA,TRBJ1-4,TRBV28,TGTGCCAGCAGTTTTAGGTCTCCACGGCGAGAAAAACTGTTTTTT,CASSFRSPRREKLFF
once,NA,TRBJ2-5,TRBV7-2,TGTGCCAGCAGCTTAATTCGGACATTGGAGACCCAGTACTTC,CASSLIRTLETQYF
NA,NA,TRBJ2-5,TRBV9,TGTGCCAGCAGCGTAGAAGACGGCGGGCTGGGGGAGACCCAGTACTTC,CASSVEDGGLGETQYF
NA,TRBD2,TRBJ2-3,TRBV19,TGTGCCAGTACCGCGGGGGGACTAGCGGGACGGAATACGCAGTATTTT,CASTAGGLAGRNTQYF
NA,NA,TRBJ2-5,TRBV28,TGTGCCAGTAGACCACAGGGCGGAGAGACCCAGTACTTC,CASRPQGGETQYF
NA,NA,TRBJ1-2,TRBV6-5,TGTGCCAGCAGTTTCGATAGCAACTATGGCTACACCTTC,CASSFDSNYGYTF
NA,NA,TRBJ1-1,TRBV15,TGTGCCACCAGCAGAGAAGGCAGCATGAACACTGAAGCTTTCTTT,CATSREGSMNTEAFF
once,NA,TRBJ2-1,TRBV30,TGTGCCTGGAGTGATGGTGGGGGGATCTCCTACAATGAGCAGTTCTTC,CAWSDGGGISYNEQFF
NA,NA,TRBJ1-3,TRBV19,TGTGCCAGTAGTCCATTGCCTGGAAACACCATATATTTT,CASSPLPGNTIYF
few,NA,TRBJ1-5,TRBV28,TGTGCCAGCAGTTTAGTGGGTCAGCCCCAGCATTTT,CASSLVGQPQHF
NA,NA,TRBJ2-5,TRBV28,TGTGCCAGCAGTTCGGCGGGAACTTCGGGAGAGACCCAGTACTTC,CASSSAGTSGETQYF
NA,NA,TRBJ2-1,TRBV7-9,TGTGCCGCCGGGACTGTGGTATCTCGAGGCTACAATGAGCAGTTCTTC,CAAGTVVSRGYNEQFF
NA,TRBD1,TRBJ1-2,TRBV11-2,TGTGCCAGCAGCGCTGCAGGGGGCTACGGCTACACCTTC,CASSAAGGYGYTF
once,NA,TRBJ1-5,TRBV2,TGTGCCAGCAGATTGTCAAATAGCAATCAGCCCCAGCATTTT,CASRLSNSNQPQHF
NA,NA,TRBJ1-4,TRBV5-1,TGCGCCAGCAGCTCCCTAACAGGTCTAAATAATGAAAAACTGTTTTTT,CASSSLTGLNNEKLFF
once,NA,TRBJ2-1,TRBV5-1,TGCGCCAGCAGCTTGGAAGCATCCTGGGATGAGCAGTTCTTC,CASSLEASWDEQFF
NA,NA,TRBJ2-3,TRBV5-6,TGTGCCAGCAGCTTCGGAGTGAGCACAGATACGCAGTATTTT,CASSFGVSTDTQYF
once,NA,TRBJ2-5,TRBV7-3,TGTGCCAGCAGCACTTCAGGGGCGGGGGAGACCCAGTACTTC,CASSTSGAGETQYF
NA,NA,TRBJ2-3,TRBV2,TGTGCCAGCACTCAAAACTACGCAGATACGCAGTATTTT,CASTQNYADTQYF
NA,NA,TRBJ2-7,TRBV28,TGTGCCAGCAGTTTTGACCGGGCCGCGGACGAGCAGTACTTC,CASSFDRAADEQYF
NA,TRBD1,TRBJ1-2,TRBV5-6,TGTGCCAGCAGCTTGTCGGGCACGGACAGGTCCTATGGCTACACCTTC,CASSLSGTDRSYGYTF
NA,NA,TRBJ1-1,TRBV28,TGTGCCAGCAGTACCCCAAGGGGGTACACTGAAGCTTTCTTT,CASSTPRGYTEAFF
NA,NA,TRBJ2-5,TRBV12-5,TGTGCTAGTGGTTTGCCGCACATCCCGAAAGAGACCCAGTACTTC,CASGLPHIPKETQYF
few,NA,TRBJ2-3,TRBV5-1,TGCGCCAGCAGCTTGGGGACCACAGATACGCAGTATTTT,CASSLGTTDTQYF
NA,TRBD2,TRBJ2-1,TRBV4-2,TGTGCCAGCAGCCAAGTTGGACTAGCGGAGTACCTTTCCTACAATGAGCAGTTCTTC,CASSQVGLAEYLSYNEQFF
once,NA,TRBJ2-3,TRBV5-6,TGTGCCAGCAGCTTGCAGGGGTCTAGCACAGATACGCAGTATTTT,CASSLQGSSTDTQYF
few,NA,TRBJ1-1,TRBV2,TGTGCCAGCAGAGCCGACAGGTTGGACACTGAAGCTTTCTTT,CASRADRLDTEAFF
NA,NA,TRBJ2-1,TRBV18,TGTGCCAGCTCACCACCTGGGACCCAGCGCTACAATGAGCAGTTCTTC,CASSPPGTQRYNEQFF
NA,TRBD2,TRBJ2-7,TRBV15,TGTGCCACCAGCAGAGATCGAGCGGGACCGGGCGAGCAGTACTTC,CATSRDRAGPGEQYF
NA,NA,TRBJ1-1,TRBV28,TGTGCCAGCAGTTTAGGGTTTAATGAAGCTTTCTTT,CASSLGFNEAFF
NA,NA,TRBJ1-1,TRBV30,TGTGCCTGGAGTGTACGGGTTCTGAACACTGAAGCTTTCTTT,CAWSVRVLNTEAFF
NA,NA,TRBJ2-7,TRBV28,TGTGCCAGCAGCGAGACAGTTTACGAGCAGTACTTC,CASSETVYEQYF
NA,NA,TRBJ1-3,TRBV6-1,TGTGCCAGCAGTGAAGGTTGGGGACGCCAGAGCTCTGGAAACACCATATATTTT,CASSEGWGRQSSGNTIYF
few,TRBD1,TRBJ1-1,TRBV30,TGTGCCTGGACAGGGGGCAACACTGAAGCTTTCTTT,CAWTGGNTEAFF
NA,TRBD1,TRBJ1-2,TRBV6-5,TGTGCCAGCAGTTCCGCCGGGACAGGGGCCTATGGCTACACCTTC,CASSSAGTGAYGYTF
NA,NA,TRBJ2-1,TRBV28,TGTGCCAGCAGTTTACAGGGGAGTGGAGGATATGAGCAGTTCTTC,CASSLQGSGGYEQFF
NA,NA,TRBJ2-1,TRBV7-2,TGTGCCAGCAGCGCCTCCTACAATGAGCAGTTCTTC,CASSASYNEQFF
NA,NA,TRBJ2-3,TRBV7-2,TGTGCCAGCAGCATACGATGGGATACGCAGTATTTT,CASSIRWDTQYF
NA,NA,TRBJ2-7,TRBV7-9,TGTGCCAGCAGCCCGAGGGAGACTACCTACGAGCAGTACTTC,CASSPRETTYEQYF
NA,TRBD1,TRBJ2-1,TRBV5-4,TGTGCCAGCAGCGAAACAGGGGGTAGATGGAATGAGCAGTTCTTC,CASSETGGRWNEQFF
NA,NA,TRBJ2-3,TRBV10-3,TGTGCCATCAGTGATTGGAGTACAGATACGCAGTATTTT,CAISDWSTDTQYF
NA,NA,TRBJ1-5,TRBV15,TGTGCCACCAGCAGAGAACACAGCAGTAGTTATCAGCCCCAGCATTTT,CATSREHSSSYQPQHF
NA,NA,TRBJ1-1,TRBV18,TGTGCCAGCTCACCGAACACAGAAATGAACACTGAAGCTTTCTTT,CASSPNTEMNTEAFF
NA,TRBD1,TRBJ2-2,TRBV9,TGTGCCAGCAGCGCGGGGACAGTTGGATCAGGGGAGCTGTTTTTT,CASSAGTVGSGELFF
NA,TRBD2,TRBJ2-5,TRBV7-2,TGTGCCAGCAGCGCCCAAAGGGAGGGGACCCAGTACTTC,CASSAQREGTQYF
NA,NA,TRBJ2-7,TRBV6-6,TGTGCCAGCAGTTACGGGGCAGGGAGCTCCTACGAGCAGTACTTC,CASSYGAGSSYEQYF
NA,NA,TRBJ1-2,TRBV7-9,TGTGCCAGCAGCTCTCGGACGGGGGGTATTTCTGGCTACACCTTC,CASSSRTGGISGYTF
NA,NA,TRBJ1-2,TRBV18,TGTGCCAGCTCACCGACACGGGAAAAGGGCTACACCTTC,CASSPTREKGYTF
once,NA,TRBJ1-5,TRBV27,TGTGCCAGCAGTCTTTGGGCCGAATCGACAGTCTATAGCAATCAGCCCCAGCATTTT,CASSLWAESTVYSNQPQHF
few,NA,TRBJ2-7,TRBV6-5,TGTGCCAGCAGTTACTCCAGGCTTGGCGAGCAGTACTTC,CASSYSRLGEQYF
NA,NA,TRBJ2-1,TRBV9,TGTGCCAGCAGCGTAGGGGGCCCGAGCTCCTACAATGAGCAGTTCTTC,CASSVGGPSSYNEQFF
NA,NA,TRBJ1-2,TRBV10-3,TGTGCCATCAGTGAAGGGACTTACTATGGCTACACCTTC,CAISEGTYYGYTF
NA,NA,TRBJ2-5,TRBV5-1,TGCGCCAGCAGCTTTAAAGGGTTTGAGACCCAGTACTTC,CASSFKGFETQYF